Described below is a single T cell receptor (beta chain) sequence and its context. This clonotype has a handful of counts. Its target antigen remains unknown. There are no base qualities to consult, and no much larger clone falls within one base. Looking up the germline V gene (reference sequence) yields CDR1 SEHNR and CDR2 FQNEAQ. Measured from the cysteine to the phenylalanine, the CDR3 is 14 residues long. Here the CDR3 DNA is all that survives: 42 bases in frame from base 1. Here V drops 5 bases and J drops 3 bases, and the junction holds 5 bases not matched to any gene. Receptors were amplified or captured by 5' RACE. Reads for this sample came from an Illumina HiSeq 2500. A second roughly 6 to 11 cycle PCR used a sample-barcoded 5' primer and a J-beta primer mix. Each TCR beta cDNA molecule received a unique molecular identifier from a template-switch 5' adaptor carrying 12 random nucleotides. Each sample yielded at least 3 million CDR3-containing paired-end reads. First-strand cDNA was synthesized from all RNA with the Mint cDNA synthesis kit, primed by a TRBC-specific oligonucleotide. Following uracil-DNA glycosylase treatment, a first 18-cycle PCR with universal primers M1SS and BC2_uni_R was performed on all cDNA. In the paper's pipeline: Normalization of each sample was performed by random selection of 1 million high-quality reads, each carrying a distinct molecular identifier. Instead of being binned into consensus sequences, reads that shared molecular identifiers were thrown out. MiTCR, set to a Q25 quality threshold and the strictest error-elimination algorithm, was used for CDR3 identification, clonotype clustering and error correction. A nonparametric unseen species model using Euler transformation provided a lower-bound estimate of total TCR beta diversity. The public reads were run again by TCRdb, first through fastp at Q25 and then through MiXCR, and only productive beta chains were kept. Duplicate CDR3 protein sequences are folded into a single record with the most common DNA and genes. The authors' filters were not applied to this entry. Within this sample are more than 650,000 distinct CDR3 sequences, with about 53% of them counted one time only. The ten largest account for approximately 40% of the sample.

This record comes from a study of blood T cells in healthy people across ages (dated by TCRdb to the mid-2010s). In the study overall: In model experiments, roughly one uniquely barcoded TCR beta cDNA molecule per two T cells was captured by template switching. Using deep sequencing normalized with unique cDNA molecular identifiers, the study measured how TCR beta repertoire diversity changes with age. For two donors (one aged 18 to 29 and one aged 80 or older), the study analyzed two additional independent replicas of 1 million unique cDNA reads from the same blood draw. Donors of different ages were randomly distributed across sequencing lanes to avoid experimental bias. Four age groups were formed from the donors: young (average approximately 15 years), middle-aged (less than 40), aged (about 68) and long-lived (less than 85).

What the study reported, not specific to this receptor: Observed TCR beta diversity correlated strongly with the percentage of naive T cells measured by flow cytometry. The long-lived group showed more naive CD4+ T cells, fewer expanded clones and increased TCR diversity than the aged group, suggesting age selection. Donor CMV infection status was unknown, potentially confounding age-related changes in expanded clonotypes. Total diversity estimates from one million sequenced T cells were considered lower bounds and underestimates. As age increased, observed TCR beta diversity per million T cells dropped in a roughly linear way, and a significant reduction was already evident by age approximately 40. Since profiling was done on bulk unsorted PBMCs, naive and antigen-experienced compartments could not be conclusively compared.

Donors were 35 to 40 systemically healthy Caucasian individuals from Russia aged roughly 6 to 95 years. Each donor gave 8 to 10 milliliters of peripheral blood, collected into EDTA-treated Vacutainer tubes. PBMCs were isolated by Ficoll-Paque density-gradient centrifugation, with at least 7 million obtained per sample. Total RNA, at least 6 micrograms per sample, was extracted from PBMCs with Trizol reagent. For every donor, an aliquot of PBMCs went through flow cytometry to measure the percentages of naive CD45RAhigh/CD27high T cells. The source of this sequence is a man older than 75 in good health. The receptor chain draws on TRBV7-9 and TRBJ2-3; 7 junctional bases match TRBD1. Sequenced input: blood. The base sequence is TGTGCCAGCAGCCAAGCCAGGGGGACAGATACGCAGTATTTT. It translates to CASSQARGTDTQYF.